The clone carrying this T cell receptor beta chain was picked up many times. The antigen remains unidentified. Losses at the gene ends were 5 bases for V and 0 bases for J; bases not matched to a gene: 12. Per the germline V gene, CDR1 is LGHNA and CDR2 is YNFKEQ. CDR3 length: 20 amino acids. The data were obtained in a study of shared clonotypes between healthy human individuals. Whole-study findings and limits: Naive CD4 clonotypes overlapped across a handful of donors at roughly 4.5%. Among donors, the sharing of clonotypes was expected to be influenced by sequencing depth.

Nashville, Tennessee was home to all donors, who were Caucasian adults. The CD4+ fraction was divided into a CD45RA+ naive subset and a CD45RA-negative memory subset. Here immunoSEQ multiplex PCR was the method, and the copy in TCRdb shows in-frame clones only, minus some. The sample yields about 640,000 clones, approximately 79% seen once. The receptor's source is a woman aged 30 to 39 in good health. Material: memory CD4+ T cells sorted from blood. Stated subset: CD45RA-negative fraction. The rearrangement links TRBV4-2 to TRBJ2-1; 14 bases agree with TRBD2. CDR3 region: CASSSSGLAGVLSSYNEQFF. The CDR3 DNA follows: TGTGCCAGCAGCTCCTCGGGACTAGCGGGAGTCTTGAGCTCCTACAATGAGCAGTTCTTC.